The clone carrying this T cell receptor beta chain has a single count. This sample is drawn from a study of T cell changes during pregnancy in multiple sclerosis. Sequencing was performed with immunoSEQ multiplex PCR; in TCRdb, only in-frame clones are kept and a portion is missing. The top ten hold more than 1% of the sample, which has 70,000 to 80,000 clones, about 93% seen once. The V end was cut by 2 bases, the J end by 6 bases, with 11 bases between. Germline CDR1 reads SQVTM; CDR2 reads ANQGSEA. The CDR3 consists of 13 residues. This TCR was sampled from a female donor with multiple sclerosis, enrolled in a pregnancy study. Sequenced material: peripheral blood, taken in the first trimester of pregnancy. The rearrangement joins TRBV29-1 to TRBJ2-1, with a tentative D call TRBD2 (6 bases). The CDR3 is CSVEYPLANEQFF. CDR3 nucleotides: TGCAGCGTTGAATACCCACTAGCCAATGAGCAGTTCTTC.